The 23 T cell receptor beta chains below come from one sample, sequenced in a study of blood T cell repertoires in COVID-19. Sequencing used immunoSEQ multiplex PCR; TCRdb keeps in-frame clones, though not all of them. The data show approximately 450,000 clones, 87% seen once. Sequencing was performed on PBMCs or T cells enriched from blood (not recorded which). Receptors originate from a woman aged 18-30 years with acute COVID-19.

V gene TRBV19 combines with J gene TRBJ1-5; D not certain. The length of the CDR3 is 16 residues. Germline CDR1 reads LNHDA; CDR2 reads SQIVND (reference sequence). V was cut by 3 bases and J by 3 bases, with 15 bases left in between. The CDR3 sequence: CASSIGRFNNNQPQHF. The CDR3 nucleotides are TGTGCCAGTAGTATTGGCAGGTTTAATAACAATCAGCCCCAGCATTTT.

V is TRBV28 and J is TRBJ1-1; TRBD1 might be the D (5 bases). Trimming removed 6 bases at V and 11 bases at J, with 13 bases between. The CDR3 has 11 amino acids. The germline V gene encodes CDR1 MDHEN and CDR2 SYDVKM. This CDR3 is CASSSGTAAFF. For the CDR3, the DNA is TGTGCCAGCAGCTCCGGGACTGCGGCTTTCTTT.

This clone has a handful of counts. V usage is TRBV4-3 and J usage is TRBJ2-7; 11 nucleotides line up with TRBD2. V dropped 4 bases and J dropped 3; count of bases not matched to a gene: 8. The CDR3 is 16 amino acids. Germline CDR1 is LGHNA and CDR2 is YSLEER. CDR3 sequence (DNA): TGCGCCAGCAGCCGGGAACCGGGACTAGCGGTCTACGAGCAGTACTTC. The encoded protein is CASSREPGLAVYEQYF.

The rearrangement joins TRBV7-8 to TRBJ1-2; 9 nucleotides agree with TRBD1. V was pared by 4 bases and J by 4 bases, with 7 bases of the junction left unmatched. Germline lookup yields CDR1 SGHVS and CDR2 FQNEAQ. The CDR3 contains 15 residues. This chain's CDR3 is CASSSSGTGTYGYTF. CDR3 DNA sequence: TGTGCCAGCAGCTCCTCCGGGACAGGGACCTATGGCTACACCTTC.

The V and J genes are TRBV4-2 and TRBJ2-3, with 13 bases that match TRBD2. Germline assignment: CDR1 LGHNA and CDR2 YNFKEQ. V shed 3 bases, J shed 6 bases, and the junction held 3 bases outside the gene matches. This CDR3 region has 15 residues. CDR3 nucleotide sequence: TGTGCCAGCAGCCAGACTAGCGGGGGGAGGGATACGCAGTATTTT. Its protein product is CASSQTSGGRDTQYF.

The CDR3 DNA reads as TGTGCCAGCAGCTCAAATGGGAGGGAGGGCGAAAAACTGTTTTTT. Translating it yields CASSSNGREGEKLFF. V is TRBV9 and J is TRBJ1-4; D is unclear. The CDR3 runs to 15 residues. Between the trimmed V and J ends, which lost 4 bases and 8 bases, there was a span of 18 bases. Looked up from germline, CDR1 is SGDLS and CDR2 is YYNGEE.

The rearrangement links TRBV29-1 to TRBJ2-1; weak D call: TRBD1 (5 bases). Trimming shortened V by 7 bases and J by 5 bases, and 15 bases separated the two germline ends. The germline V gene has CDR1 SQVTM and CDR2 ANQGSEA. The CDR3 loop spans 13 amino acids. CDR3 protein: CSGWIQVNNEQFF. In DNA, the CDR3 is TGCAGCGGGTGGATACAGGTTAACAATGAGCAGTTCTTC.

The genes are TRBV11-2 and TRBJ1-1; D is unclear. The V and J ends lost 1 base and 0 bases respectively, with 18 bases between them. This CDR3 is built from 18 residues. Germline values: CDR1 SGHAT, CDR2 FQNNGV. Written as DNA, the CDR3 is TGTGCCAGCAGCTTAGGGGCCGAGGGCGTCCTCGTGAACACTGAAGCTTTCTTT. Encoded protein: CASSLGAEGVLVNTEAFF.

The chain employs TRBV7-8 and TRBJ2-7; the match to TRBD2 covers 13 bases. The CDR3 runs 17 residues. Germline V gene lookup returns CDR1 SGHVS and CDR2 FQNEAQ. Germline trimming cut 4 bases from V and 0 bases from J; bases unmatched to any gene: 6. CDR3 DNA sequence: TGTGCCAGCAGCTCGGGGACTAGCGGGGAGTACTCCTACGAGCAGTACTTC. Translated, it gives CASSSGTSGEYSYEQYF.

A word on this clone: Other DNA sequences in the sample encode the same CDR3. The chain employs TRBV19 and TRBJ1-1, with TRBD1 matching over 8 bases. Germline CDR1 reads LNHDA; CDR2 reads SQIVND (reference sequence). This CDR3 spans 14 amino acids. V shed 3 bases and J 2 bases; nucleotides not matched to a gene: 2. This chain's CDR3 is CASSMDRENTEAFF. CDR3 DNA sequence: TGTGCCAGTAGTATGGACAGGGAAAACACTGAAGCTTTCTTT.

In DNA, the CDR3 is TGTGCCAGCAGTGAGGACAGGTTCTATGGCTACACCTTC. This translates into CASSEDRFYGYTF. J is TRBJ1-2 and V is TRBV6-1; 7 bases are a match to TRBD1. CDR1 MNHNS and CDR2 SASEGT come from the germline V gene. V shed 3 bases and J 4 bases; nucleotides not matched to a gene: 2. The CDR3 is 13 residues long.

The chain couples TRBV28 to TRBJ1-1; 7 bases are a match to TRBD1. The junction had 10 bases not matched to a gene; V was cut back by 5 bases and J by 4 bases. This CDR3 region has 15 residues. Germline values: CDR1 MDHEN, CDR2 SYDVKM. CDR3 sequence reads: CASSPADRVSTEAFF. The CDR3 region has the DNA TGTGCCAGCAGTCCCGCCGACAGGGTATCCACTGAAGCTTTCTTT.

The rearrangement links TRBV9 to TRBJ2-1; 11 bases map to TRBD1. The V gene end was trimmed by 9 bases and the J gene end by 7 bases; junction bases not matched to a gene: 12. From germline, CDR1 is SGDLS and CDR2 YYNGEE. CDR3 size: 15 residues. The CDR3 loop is CATTAPRDRGNEQFF. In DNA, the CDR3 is TGTGCCACTACCGCTCCCCGGGACAGGGGGAATGAGCAGTTCTTC.

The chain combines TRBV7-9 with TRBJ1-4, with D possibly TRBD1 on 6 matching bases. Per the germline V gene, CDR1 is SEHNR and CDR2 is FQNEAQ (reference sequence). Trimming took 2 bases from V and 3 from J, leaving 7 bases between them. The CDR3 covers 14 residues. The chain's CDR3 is CASSLQGPNEKLFF. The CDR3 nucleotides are TGTGCCAGCAGCTTACAGGGGCCTAATGAAAAACTGTTTTTT. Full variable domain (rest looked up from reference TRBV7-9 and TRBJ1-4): DTGVSQNPRHKITKRGQNVTFRCDPISEHNRLYWYRQTLGQGPEFLTYFQNEAQLEKSRLLSDRFSAERPKGSFSTLEIQRTEQGDSAMYLCASSLQGPNEKLFFGSGTQLSVL.

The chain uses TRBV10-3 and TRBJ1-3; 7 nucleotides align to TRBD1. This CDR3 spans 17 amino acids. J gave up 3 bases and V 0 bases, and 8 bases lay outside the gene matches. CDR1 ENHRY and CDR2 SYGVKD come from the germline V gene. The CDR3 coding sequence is TGTGCCATCAGTGAGTCGGGGAGACAGGGAATTGGAAACACCATATATTTT. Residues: CAISESGRQGIGNTIYF.

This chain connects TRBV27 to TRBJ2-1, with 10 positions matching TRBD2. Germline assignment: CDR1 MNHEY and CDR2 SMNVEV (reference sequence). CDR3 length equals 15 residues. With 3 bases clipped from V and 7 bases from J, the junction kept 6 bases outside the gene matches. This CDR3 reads CASSFYLAGDNEQFF. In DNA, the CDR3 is TGTGCCAGCAGTTTTTATCTAGCGGGAGATAATGAGCAGTTCTTC.

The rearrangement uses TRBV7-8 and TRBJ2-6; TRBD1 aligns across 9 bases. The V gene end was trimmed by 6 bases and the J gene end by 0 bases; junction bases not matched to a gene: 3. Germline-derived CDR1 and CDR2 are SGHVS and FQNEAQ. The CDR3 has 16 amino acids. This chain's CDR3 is CASRETGGSGANVLTF. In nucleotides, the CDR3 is TGTGCCAGCAGGGAGACAGGGGGCTCTGGGGCCAACGTCCTGACTTTC.

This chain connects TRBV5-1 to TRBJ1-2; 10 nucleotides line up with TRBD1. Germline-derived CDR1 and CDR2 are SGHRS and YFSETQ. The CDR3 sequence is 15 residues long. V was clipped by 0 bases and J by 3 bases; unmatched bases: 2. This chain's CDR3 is CASSLGQGAHYGYTF. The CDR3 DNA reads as TGCGCCAGCAGCTTGGGACAGGGGGCTCACTATGGCTACACCTTC. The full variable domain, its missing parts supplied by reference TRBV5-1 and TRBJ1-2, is KAGVTQTPRYLIKTRGQQVTLSCSPISGHRSVSWYQQTPGQGLQFLFEYFSETQRNKGNFPGRFSGRQFSNSRSEMNVSTLELGDSALYLCASSLGQGAHYGYTFGSGTRLTVV.

The CDR3, as DNA: TGTGCCAGCTCACTGGGACAGGGAACCGGGGCCAACGTCCTGACTTTC. Translated, it gives CASSLGQGTGANVLTF. The chain recombines TRBV18 with TRBJ2-6, with 9 positions matching TRBD1. Germline V gene sequence: CDR1 KGHSH, CDR2 LQKENI. This CDR3 is built from 16 residues. V gave up 4 bases and J gave up 4 bases; unmatched junction bases: 5.

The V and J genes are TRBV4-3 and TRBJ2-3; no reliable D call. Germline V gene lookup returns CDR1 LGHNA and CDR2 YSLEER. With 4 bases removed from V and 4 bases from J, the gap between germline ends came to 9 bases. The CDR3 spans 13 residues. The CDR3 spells CASSRQYADTQYF. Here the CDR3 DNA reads TGCGCCAGCAGCCGACAATACGCAGATACGCAGTATTTT.

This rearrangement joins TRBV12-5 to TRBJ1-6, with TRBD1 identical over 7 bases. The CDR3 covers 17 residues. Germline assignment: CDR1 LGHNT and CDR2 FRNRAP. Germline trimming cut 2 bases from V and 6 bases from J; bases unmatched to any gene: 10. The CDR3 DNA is TGTGCTAGTGGTTTGACTACTGGGACAGACCGTAATTCACCCCTCCACTTT. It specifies CASGLTTGTDRNSPLHF. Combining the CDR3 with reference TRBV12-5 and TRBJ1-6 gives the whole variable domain DARVTQTPRHKVTEMGQEVTMRCQPILGHNTVFWYRQTMMQGLELLAYFRNRAPLDDSGMPKDRFSAEMPDATLATLKIQPSEPRDSAVYFCASGLTTGTDRNSPLHFGNGTRLTVT.

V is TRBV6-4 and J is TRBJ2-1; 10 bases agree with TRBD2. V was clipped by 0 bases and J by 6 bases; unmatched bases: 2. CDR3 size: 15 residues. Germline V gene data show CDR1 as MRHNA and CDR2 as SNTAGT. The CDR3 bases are TGTGCCAGCAGTGACTCCGGGACTAGCGTCAATGAGCAGTTCTTC. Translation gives CASSDSGTSVNEQFF.

The CDR3 coding sequence is TGTGCCAGTCAAATTACCCTAGCGGGGGGGCCGGGGTCCTACAATGAGCAGTTCTTC. This encodes CASQITLAGGPGSYNEQFF. The chain carries TRBV19 and TRBJ2-1; 12 positions agree with TRBD2. The CDR3 is made up of 19 amino acids. The ends lost 8 bases at V and 1 base at J; junction bases unmatched: 15. CDR1 and CDR2 (germline): LNHDA, SQIVND (reference sequence).